The clone carrying this T cell receptor beta chain was recorded a few times. The antigen is not known. A second PCR of about 7 to 12 cycles used a sample-barcoded 5' primer and a J-beta primer mix. TCRdb redid the calling of the 5' RACE reads with MiXCR, one entry per CDR3 protein. The table records 550,000 to 650,000 distinct CDR3 sequences, approximately 30% of them present only once. Investigators took about 9.1 milliliters of peripheral blood from every donor. The data derive from a study of blood T cells in healthy people across ages. Overall study findings and caveats: More naive CD4+ cells and higher diversity were found in long-lived than in aged donors. The percentage of naive T cells correlated strongly with TCR beta diversity.

This TCR came from a woman over 75 in good health. Sequences were obtained from blood.

CDR3 coding DNA: TGTGCCAGCAGCCCCTCCTTCGGGACGAGCGGGGGCGCGTACTTC. Translating it yields CASSPSFGTSGGAYF. The rearrangement links TRBV3-1 to TRBJ2-5, with 8 positions matching TRBD2. Germline trimming cut 4 bases from V and 13 bases from J; bases unmatched to any gene: 17. This CDR3 comprises 15 residues. Looked up from germline, CDR1 is LGHDT and CDR2 is YNNKEL (reference sequence).